This T cell receptor beta chain was identified in a study of blood T cell repertoires in COVID-19. The germline CDR1 and CDR2 sequences are SGHDT and YYEEEE. The CDR3 is 15 residues long. V was clipped by 4 bases and J by 0 bases, with 14 bases between them. Only in-frame clones appear in the TCRdb table, and some are missing; sequencing was by immunoSEQ multiplex PCR. In the table there are around 150,000 clones, roughly 90% of which are singletons. Material for sequencing was peripheral blood. This receptor was identified in a man aged 55 to 70 with acute or convalescent COVID-19. The chain couples TRBV5-6 to TRBJ2-7; D may be TRBD1 (6 bases). The DNA for the CDR3 is TGTGCCAGCAGCCACGTTGGGGGCCGCTCCTACGAGCAGTACTTC. It codes for CASSHVGGRSYEQYF.